Listed below are T cell receptor beta chains from one sample, sequenced in a study of PD-1 blockade in classical Hodgkin lymphoma. Sequenced by immunoSEQ multiplex PCR; TCRdb stores in-frame clones only, minus some. This sample has about 40,000 clones, with 60% to 75% found just once. The material sequenced was peripheral blood mononuclear cells (PBMCs), taken at baseline. Receptor source: a human donor with classical Hodgkin lymphoma. The CDR3 runs from the conserved cysteine through the conserved F or W. A D gene is named only where the DNA matches it firmly. Where a row states a size, it is once, few, many or the class of an expanded clone; other rows omit it.

NA,TRBV19,few,TRBJ1-6,TGTGCCAGTAGATCGCTCAAAAGCTCCTATAATTCACCCCTCCACTTT,CASRSLKSSYNSPLHF
NA,TRBV30,NA,TRBJ1-6,TGTGCCTGGAGTGCCGGGCTCGATAATTCACCCCTCCACTTT,CAWSAGLDNSPLHF
NA,TRBV7-9,NA,TRBJ2-3,TGTGCCAGCAGCTTAGAGAAGGGAACAGATACGCAGTATTTT,CASSLEKGTDTQYF
TRBD2,TRBV5-1,NA,TRBJ2-7,TGCGCCAGCAGAACCGTAAGCGGGGAGTCCTACGAGCAGTACTTC,CASRTVSGESYEQYF
TRBD1,TRBV11-1,NA,TRBJ1-1,TGTGCCAGCAGCTTAGCATCGACAGGGGTCACTGAAGCTTTCTTT,CASSLASTGVTEAFF
NA,TRBV7-9,NA,TRBJ1-1,TGTGCCAGCAGCTTAGGGTCTGGACCGAACACTGAAGCTTTCTTT,CASSLGSGPNTEAFF
TRBD1,TRBV18,NA,TRBJ1-5,TGTGCCAGCTCACCAACAGGGGCCCATAGCAATCAGCCCCAGCATTTT,CASSPTGAHSNQPQHF
NA,TRBV5-4,NA,TRBJ2-4,TGTGCCAGCAGCTCGGAATGGGTTGAAAACATTCAGTACTTC,CASSSEWVENIQYF
TRBD2,TRBV9,few,TRBJ2-1,TGTGCCAGCAGCGTAGCCGGCGGGGGGATGTACAATGAGCAGTTCTTC,CASSVAGGGMYNEQFF
NA,TRBV10-2,NA,TRBJ2-3,TGCGCCAGCAGGCCCCTAACAGATACGCAGTATTTT,CASRPLTDTQYF
NA,TRBV29-1,NA,TRBJ1-4,TGCAGCGTTGAAGAGGAGGGTAATGAAAAACTGTTTTTT,CSVEEEGNEKLFF
NA,TRBV27,once,TRBJ1-2,TGTGCCACCCGGACGAGTAACTATGGCTACACCTTC,CATRTSNYGYTF
TRBD1,TRBV14,few,TRBJ1-2,TGTGCCAGCAGCCGGGGGACAGGGGGCACCTATGGCTACACCTTC,CASSRGTGGTYGYTF
NA,TRBV27,NA,TRBJ1-2,TGTGCCAGCAGTTTAAACCCCGACTATGGCTACACCTTC,CASSLNPDYGYTF
NA,TRBV5-1,few,TRBJ2-2,TGCGCCAGCAGCTTGGCGGGTCAGGGAAGGAAGGAGCTGTTTTTT,CASSLAGQGRKELFF
NA,TRBV7-8,NA,TRBJ1-3,TGTGCCAGCAGCTTACAGCATTCAGGGACTGTCTCTGGAAACACCATATATTTT,CASSLQHSGTVSGNTIYF
NA,TRBV28,NA,TRBJ1-5,TGTGCCAGCAGTCTCAGTTCTATGGGATGGGAACATCAGCCCCAGCATTTT,CASSLSSMGWEHQPQHF
NA,TRBV7-9,NA,TRBJ2-3,TGTGCCAGCAGCTTAGGGCTAACAGATACGCAGTATTTT,CASSLGLTDTQYF
NA,TRBV27,few,TRBJ1-5,TGTGCCAGCAGTTTTACCAATCAGCCCCAGCATTTT,CASSFTNQPQHF
TRBD2,TRBV7-8,NA,TRBJ2-7,TGTGCCAGCAGCCCAACGGGGGGGCCGAGGGAGCAGTACTTC,CASSPTGGPREQYF
NA,TRBV14,NA,TRBJ1-1,TGTGCCAGCAGCCAACAGGGGTGGGCTGAAGCTTTCTTT,CASSQQGWAEAFF
TRBD1,TRBV7-9,NA,TRBJ1-2,TGTGCCAGCAGACCAACTCAGGAGGGGGCGAACTATGGCTACACCTTC,CASRPTQEGANYGYTF
TRBD2,TRBV7-2,NA,TRBJ2-5,TGTGCCAGCAGCCGCTGGGCGGGGGGCCCAGAGACCCAGTACTTC,CASSRWAGGPETQYF
NA,TRBV7-9,NA,TRBJ1-5,TGTGCCAGCAGCTTAGAAGGGTATAGCAATCAGCCCCAGCATTTT,CASSLEGYSNQPQHF
NA,TRBV19,NA,TRBJ1-3,TGTGCCACCCGAGGGTACACCATATATTTT,CATRGYTIYF
NA,TRBV30,NA,TRBJ1-4,TGTGCCTGGAGTCGGACACAGAATGAAAAACTGTTTTTT,CAWSRTQNEKLFF
TRBD1,TRBV6-6,NA,TRBJ2-5,TGTGCCAGCAGTGACTGGACAGGGGGACTCGAAGAGACCCAGTACTTC,CASSDWTGGLEETQYF
NA,TRBV19,few,TRBJ1-1,TGTGCCAGTAGCCTTACTGCGAACACTGAAGCTTTCTTT,CASSLTANTEAFF
TRBD1,TRBV29-1,few,TRBJ2-7,TGCAGCGTTGCGGGACAGGGTTATTACGAGCAGTACTTC,CSVAGQGYYEQYF
NA,TRBV30,NA,TRBJ2-3,TGTGCCTGGAGTGTTGCAGGGTTCACAGATACGCAGTATTTT,CAWSVAGFTDTQYF
NA,TRBV11-3,NA,TRBJ1-1,TGTGCCAGCAGCCCCTCGGGAAACACTGAAGCTTTCTTT,CASSPSGNTEAFF
NA,TRBV7-8,NA,TRBJ2-2,TGTGCCAGCAGCTCGTGGTTCTCAGCCACAGGGGAGCTGTTTTTT,CASSSWFSATGELFF
NA,TRBV28,NA,TRBJ1-5,TGTGCCAGCGAAATGACAACAGGGTGGAATCAGCCCCAGCATTTT,CASEMTTGWNQPQHF
NA,TRBV7-2,once,TRBJ2-7,TGTGCCAGCAGCTTTGCAGGGGAACCACTCACCTACGAGCAGTACTTC,CASSFAGEPLTYEQYF
TRBD1,TRBV5-6,NA,TRBJ2-3,TGTGCCAGCAGCCAAGGGGGCGGAAGCACAGATACGCAGTATTTT,CASSQGGGSTDTQYF
NA,TRBV16,NA,TRBJ1-3,TGTGCCAGCAGCCCGGGACGGGGAGACACCATATATTTT,CASSPGRGDTIYF
TRBD1,TRBV14,once,TRBJ1-6,TGTGCCAGCAGCCCTACAGGGGGCAGTTCACCCCTCCACTTT,CASSPTGGSSPLHF
NA,TRBV18,NA,TRBJ2-7,TGTGCCAGCCCGAGCCGTACAGGGCTCTTCTACGAGCAGTACTTC,CASPSRTGLFYEQYF
NA,TRBV9,once,TRBJ2-5,TGTGCCAGCAGCGTTGGGGGAGGGACCCAGTACTTC,CASSVGGGTQYF
NA,TRBV4-1,NA,TRBJ2-3,TGCGCCAGCAGCCAACCAACCGTTACCGGACTGTTGGGTACGCAGTATTTT,CASSQPTVTGLLGTQYF
TRBD2,TRBV7-2,NA,TRBJ2-4,TGTGCCAGCAGCGATACTTTACTAGCGGACATTCAGTACTTC,CASSDTLLADIQYF
NA,TRBV27,few,TRBJ1-1,TGTGCCAGCAGTTCGGGGGGGACTGAAGCTTTCTTT,CASSSGGTEAFF
NA,TRBV7-9,few,TRBJ1-5,TGTGCCAGCAGCCCGTCAAATCAGCCCCAGCATTTT,CASSPSNQPQHF
TRBD2,TRBV13,NA,TRBJ2-5,TGTGCCAGCAGCTTAGGCGCTAGCGGGGGAATGGCCCAGTACTTC,CASSLGASGGMAQYF
NA,TRBV5-1,NA,TRBJ2-6,TGCGCCAGCAGCTTGCCGGGCCCTGGGGCCAACGTCCTGACTTTC,CASSLPGPGANVLTF
NA,TRBV4-3,NA,TRBJ1-1,TGCGCCAGCAGCCAAGACGGGGGGGGGATGGCTTTCTTT,CASSQDGGGMAFF
NA,TRBV6-5,NA,TRBJ1-2,TGTGCCACGATGACCCGGGATGATAACTATGGCTACACCTTC,CATMTRDDNYGYTF
NA,TRBV5-1,NA,TRBJ2-1,TGCGCCAGCAGCATACAGGCTAACTACAATGAGCAGTTCTTC,CASSIQANYNEQFF